This entry features one T cell receptor beta chain sequence. This specimen comes from a study of blood T cell repertoires in COVID-19. Assay used: immunoSEQ multiplex PCR; TCRdb lists only in-frame clones, some missing. The table lists around 170,000 clones, over 65% of them singletons. This CDR3 is built from 13 residues. Trimming shortened V by 3 bases and J by 7 bases, and 12 bases separated the two germline ends. Germline V lookup: CDR1 MNHEY, CDR2 SMNVEV (reference sequence). The chain joins TRBV27 to TRBJ1-1; D call uncertain. This TCR derives from a woman of 80 years or more with acute or convalescent COVID-19. Sequencing input: peripheral blood. As DNA, the CDR3 is TGTGCCAGCAGTTTTGAGGCAGACGGTGAAGCTTTCTTT. This codes for CASSFEADGEAFF.